The clone carrying this T cell receptor (beta chain) was counted a single time. Original analysis: Reference gene primer amplification gave estimated nucleated cell counts. Measured with immunoSEQ multiplex PCR; TCRdb has only the in-frame clones, and not every one. V and J calls and clone size are as listed in that table; D and trimming were resolved from the DNA. The sample carries about 110,000 clones, approximately 81% recorded once. The data belong to a study of blood T cell repertoires in COVID-19. The overall study: The origin of the acute and convalescent COVID-19 samples was the United States, Italy and Spain. The cDNA or gDNA used as material had been derived from T cells, B-cell-depleted T cells, or PBMCs.

The CDR3 runs 15 residues. CDR1 and CDR2 (germline): SNHLY, FYNNEI. The V end lost 4 bases, the J end lost 8 bases, and 15 bases lay between the germline ends. The J gene is TRBJ1-6, the V gene TRBV2; D perhaps matches TRBD1 (6 bases). The source material was peripheral blood. The sequence came from an elderly man with acute or convalescent COVID-19. CDR3: CASSGQEAIYSPLHF. As DNA, the CDR3 is TGTGCCAGCAGTGGACAGGAGGCAATTTATTCACCCCTCCACTTT.